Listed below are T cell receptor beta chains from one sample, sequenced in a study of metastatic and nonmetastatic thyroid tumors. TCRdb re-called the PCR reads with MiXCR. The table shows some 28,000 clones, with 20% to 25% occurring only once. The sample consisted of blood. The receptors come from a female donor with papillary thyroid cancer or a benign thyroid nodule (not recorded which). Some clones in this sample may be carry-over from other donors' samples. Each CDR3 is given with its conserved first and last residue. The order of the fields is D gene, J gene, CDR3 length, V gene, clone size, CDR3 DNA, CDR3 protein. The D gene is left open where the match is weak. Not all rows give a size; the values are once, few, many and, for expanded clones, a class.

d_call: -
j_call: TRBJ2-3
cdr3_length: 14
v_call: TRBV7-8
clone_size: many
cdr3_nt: TGTGCCAGCAGCTTAGATGCTAGCACAGATACGCAGTATTTT
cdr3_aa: CASSLDASTDTQYF

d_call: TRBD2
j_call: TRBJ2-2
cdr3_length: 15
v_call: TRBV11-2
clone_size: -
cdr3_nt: TGTGCCAGCAGCTTATGGCGGGGGGAAACCGGGGAGCTGTTTTTT
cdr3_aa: CASSLWRGETGELFF

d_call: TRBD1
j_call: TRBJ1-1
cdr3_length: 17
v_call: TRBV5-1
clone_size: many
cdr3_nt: TGCGCCAGCAGCTTGGTGGGACAGGGGAATATGAACACTGAAGCTTTCTTT
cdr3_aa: CASSLVGQGNMNTEAFF

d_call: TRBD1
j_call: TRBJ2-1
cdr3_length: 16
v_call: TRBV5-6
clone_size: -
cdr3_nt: TGTGCCAGCAGCTTATACGGGACAGGGGCCTACAATGAGCAGTTCTTC
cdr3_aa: CASSLYGTGAYNEQFF

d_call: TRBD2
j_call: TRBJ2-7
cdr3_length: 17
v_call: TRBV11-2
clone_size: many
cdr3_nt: TGTGCCAGCAGCACGCGACTAGCGGGACGCTCTACCTACGAGCAGTACTTC
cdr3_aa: CASSTRLAGRSTYEQYF

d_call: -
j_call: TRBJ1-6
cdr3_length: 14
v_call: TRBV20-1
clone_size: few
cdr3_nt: TGCGCTGCCCAGGGGCCCAAAGAATATTCACCCCTCCACTTT
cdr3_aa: CAAQGPKEYSPLHF

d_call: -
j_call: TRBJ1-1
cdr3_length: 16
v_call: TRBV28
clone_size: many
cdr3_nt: TGTGCCAGCAGCCGGCGGACGGTGAGCATGAACACTGAAGCTTTCTTT
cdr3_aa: CASSRRTVSMNTEAFF

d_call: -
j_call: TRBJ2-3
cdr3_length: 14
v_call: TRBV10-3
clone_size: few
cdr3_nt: TGTGCCATCAGTGAGTCCCAGCGGCTAGAGCCGCAGTATTTT
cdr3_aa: CAISESQRLEPQYF

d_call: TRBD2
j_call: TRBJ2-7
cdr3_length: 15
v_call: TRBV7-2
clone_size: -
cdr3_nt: TGTGCCAGCAGCTACCGGGCTAGCGGCACCTACGAGCAGTACTTC
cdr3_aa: CASSYRASGTYEQYF

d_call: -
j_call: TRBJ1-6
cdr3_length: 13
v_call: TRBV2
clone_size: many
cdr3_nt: TGTGCCAGCAGTGAGATGGGGGGCTCACCCCTCCACTTT
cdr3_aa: CASSEMGGSPLHF

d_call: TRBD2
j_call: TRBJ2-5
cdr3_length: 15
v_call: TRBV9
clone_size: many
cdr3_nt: TGTGCCAGCAGCGTAGCAGCGGGGGGGCAAGAGACCCAGTACTTC
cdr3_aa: CASSVAAGGQETQYF

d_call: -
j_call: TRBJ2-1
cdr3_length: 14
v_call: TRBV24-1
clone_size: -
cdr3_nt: TGTGCCACCAGTGATTTCCACTCAAGAAATGAGCAGTTCTTC
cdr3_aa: CATSDFHSRNEQFF

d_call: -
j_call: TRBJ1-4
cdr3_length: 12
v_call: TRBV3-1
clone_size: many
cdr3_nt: TGTGCCACTTCGGAGGGAGGTGAAAAACTGTTTTTT
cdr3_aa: CATSEGGEKLFF

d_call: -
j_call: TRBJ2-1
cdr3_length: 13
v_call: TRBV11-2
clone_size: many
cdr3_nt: TGTGCCAGCAGCTTGGGCTGGGGGAGAGAGCAGTTCTTC
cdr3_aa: CASSLGWGREQFF

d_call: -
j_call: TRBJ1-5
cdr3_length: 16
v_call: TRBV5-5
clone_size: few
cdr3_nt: TGTGCCAGCAGCTTGGTCGGGGGAGACAACAATCAGCCCCAGCATTTT
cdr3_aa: CASSLVGGDNNQPQHF

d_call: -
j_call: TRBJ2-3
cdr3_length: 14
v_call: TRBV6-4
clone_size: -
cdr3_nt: TGTGCCAGCAGTCCCGCGGACAGCACAGATACGCAGTATTTT
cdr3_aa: CASSPADSTDTQYF

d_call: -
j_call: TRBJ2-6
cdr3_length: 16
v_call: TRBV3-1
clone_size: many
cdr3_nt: TGTGCCAGCAGCCAAGCCGCCTCTAGGGGGGCCAACGTCCTGACTTTC
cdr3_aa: CASSQAASRGANVLTF

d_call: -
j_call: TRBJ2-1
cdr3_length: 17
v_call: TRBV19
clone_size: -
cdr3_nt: TGTGCCAGTAGTATAGATCGAGGCTCCTTAACCTACAATGAGCAGTTCTTC
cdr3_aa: CASSIDRGSLTYNEQFF

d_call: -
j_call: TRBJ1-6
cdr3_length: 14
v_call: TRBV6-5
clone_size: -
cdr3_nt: TGTGCCAGCAGTTTTGGGGGCAGTAATTCACCCCTCCACTTT
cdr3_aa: CASSFGGSNSPLHF

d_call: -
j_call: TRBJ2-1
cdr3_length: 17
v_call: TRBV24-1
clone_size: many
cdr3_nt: TGTGCCACCAGCGCCCACAGGGAACTAGGTGCCTCCAATGAGCAGTTCTTC
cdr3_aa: CATSAHRELGASNEQFF

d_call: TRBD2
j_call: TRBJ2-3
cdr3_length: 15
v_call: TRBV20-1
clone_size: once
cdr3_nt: TGCAGTGCAGCCGGGACTAGCGGGTTGATGTTTACGCAGTATTTT
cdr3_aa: CSAAGTSGLMFTQYF

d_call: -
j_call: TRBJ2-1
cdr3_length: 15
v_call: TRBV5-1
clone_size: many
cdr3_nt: TGCGCCAGCAGCCCTCTACAGGGTTGGAGCGATGAGCAGTTCTTC
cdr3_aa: CASSPLQGWSDEQFF

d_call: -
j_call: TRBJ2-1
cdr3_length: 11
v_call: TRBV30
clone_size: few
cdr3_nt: TGTGCCTGGAGTGACTACAATGAGCAGTTCTTC
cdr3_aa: CAWSDYNEQFF

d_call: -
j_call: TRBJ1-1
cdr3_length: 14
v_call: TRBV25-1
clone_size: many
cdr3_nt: TGTGCCAGCAGTGAAGGGGGGAGGATGGGTGAAGCTTTCTTT
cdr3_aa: CASSEGGRMGEAFF

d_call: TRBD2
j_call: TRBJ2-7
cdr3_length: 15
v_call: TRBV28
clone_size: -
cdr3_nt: TGTGCCAGCTCAGCACAGGGACTAGGAATCTACGAGCATTACTTC
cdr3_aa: CASSAQGLGIYEHYF

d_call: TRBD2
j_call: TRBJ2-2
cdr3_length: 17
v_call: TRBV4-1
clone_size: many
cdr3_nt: TGCGCCAGCAGCCAAGAGGGGCGGGGGACTAACACCGGGGAGCTGTTTTTT
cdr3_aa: CASSQEGRGTNTGELFF

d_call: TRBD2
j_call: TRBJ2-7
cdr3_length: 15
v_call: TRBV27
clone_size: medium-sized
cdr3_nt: TGTGCCAGCAGTTCGAGACTAGCGGGAGTTTACGAGCAGTACTTC
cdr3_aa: CASSSRLAGVYEQYF

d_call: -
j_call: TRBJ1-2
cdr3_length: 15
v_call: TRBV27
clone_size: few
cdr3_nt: TGTGCCAGCAGTTTAGGGTCCGGGGCCTTCTATGGCTACACCTTC
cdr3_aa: CASSLGSGAFYGYTF

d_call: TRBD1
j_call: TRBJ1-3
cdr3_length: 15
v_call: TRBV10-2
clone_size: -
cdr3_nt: TGCGCCAGCGCCAAACAGGGGGCGAGTGGAAACACCATATATTTT
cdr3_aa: CASAKQGASGNTIYF

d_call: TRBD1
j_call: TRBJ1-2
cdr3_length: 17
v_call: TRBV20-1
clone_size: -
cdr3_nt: TGCAGTGCTAGAGCGGGGGACAGGGATCGGTTGAACTATGGCTACACCTTC
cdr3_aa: CSARAGDRDRLNYGYTF

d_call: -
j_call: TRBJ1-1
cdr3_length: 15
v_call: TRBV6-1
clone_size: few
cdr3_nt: TGTGCCAGCAGAGATAGGAGCCTCTTAGGCCCTGAAGCTTTCTTT
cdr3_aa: CASRDRSLLGPEAFF

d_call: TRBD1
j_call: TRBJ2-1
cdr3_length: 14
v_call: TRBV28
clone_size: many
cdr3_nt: TGTGCCAGCAGTTTTTCAGGGGGCAACAATGAGCAGTTCTTC
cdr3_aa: CASSFSGGNNEQFF

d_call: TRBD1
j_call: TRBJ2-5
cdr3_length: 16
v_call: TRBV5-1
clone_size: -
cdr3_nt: TGCGCCAGCAGCTTGGAAGAGGGACAGGGGAAAGAGACCCAGTACTTC
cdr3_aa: CASSLEEGQGKETQYF

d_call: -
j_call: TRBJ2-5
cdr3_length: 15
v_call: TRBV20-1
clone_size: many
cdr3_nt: TGCAGTGCCCGAGACGGGGGCCTGTACCAAGAGACCCAGTACTTC
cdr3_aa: CSARDGGLYQETQYF

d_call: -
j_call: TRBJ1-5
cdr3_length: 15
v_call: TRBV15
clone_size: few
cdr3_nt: TGTGCCACCAGCAGAGGAGCGGGGTCCAATCAGCCCCAGCATTTT
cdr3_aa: CATSRGAGSNQPQHF

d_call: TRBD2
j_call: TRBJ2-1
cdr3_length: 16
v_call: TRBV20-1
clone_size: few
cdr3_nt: TGCAGTGCATCGACTAGCGGGAGGAGCTCCTACAATGAGCAGTTCTTC
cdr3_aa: CSASTSGRSSYNEQFF

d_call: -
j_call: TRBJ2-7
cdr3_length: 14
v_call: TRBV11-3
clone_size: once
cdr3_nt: TGTGCCAGCAGCTCAGACATGGGTGGTGGAGAGCAGTACTTC
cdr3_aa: CASSSDMGGGEQYF

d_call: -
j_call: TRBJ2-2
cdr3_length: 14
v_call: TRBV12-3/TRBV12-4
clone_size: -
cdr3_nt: TGTGCCAGCAGATCCTCTGGACAGACCGGGGAGCTGTTTTTT
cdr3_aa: CASRSSGQTGELFF

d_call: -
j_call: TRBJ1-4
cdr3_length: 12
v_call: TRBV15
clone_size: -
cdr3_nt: TGTGCCACGGGACCCCTTGGAGGAAAACTGTTTTTT
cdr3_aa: CATGPLGGKLFF

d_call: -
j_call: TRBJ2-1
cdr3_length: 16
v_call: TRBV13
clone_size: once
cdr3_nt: TGTGCCAGCAAGGAGGGAGGCAGGGTTGTTACGAATGAGCAGTTCTTC
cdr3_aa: CASKEGGRVVTNEQFF

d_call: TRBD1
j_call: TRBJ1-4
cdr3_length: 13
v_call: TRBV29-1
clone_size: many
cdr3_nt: TGCAGCGCCGAGACAGGGGGGGATGAAAAACTGTTTTTT
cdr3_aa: CSAETGGDEKLFF

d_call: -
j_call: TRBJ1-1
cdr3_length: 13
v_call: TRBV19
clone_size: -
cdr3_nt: TGTGCCAGCACGCGGGTGTCGGGCACTGAAGCTTTCTTT
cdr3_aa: CASTRVSGTEAFF

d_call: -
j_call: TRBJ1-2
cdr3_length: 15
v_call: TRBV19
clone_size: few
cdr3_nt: TGTGCCAGTAGTACCCCCGGTCAGGGAATTCGGGGCTACACCTTC
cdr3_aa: CASSTPGQGIRGYTF

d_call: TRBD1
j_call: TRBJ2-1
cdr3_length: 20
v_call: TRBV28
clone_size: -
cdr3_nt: TGTGCCAGCAGTTTAACCTGGACAGGGGATATAGTTAGGTTAAGCCATGAGCAGTTCTTC
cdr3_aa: CASSLTWTGDIVRLSHEQFF

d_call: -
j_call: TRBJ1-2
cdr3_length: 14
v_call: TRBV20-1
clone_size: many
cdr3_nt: TGCAGTGCTAGTTCCGGGTCGATTGACTATGGCTACACCTTC
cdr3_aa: CSASSGSIDYGYTF

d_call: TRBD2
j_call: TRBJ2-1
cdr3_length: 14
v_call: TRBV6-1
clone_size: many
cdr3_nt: TGTGCCACTCGGACTAGCGGGGGGTACAATGAGCAGTTCTTC
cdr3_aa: CATRTSGGYNEQFF

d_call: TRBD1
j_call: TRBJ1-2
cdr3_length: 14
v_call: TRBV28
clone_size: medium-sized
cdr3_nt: TGTGCCAGCAGTTTTTCTACAGGGGGCAATGGCTACACCTTC
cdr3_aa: CASSFSTGGNGYTF

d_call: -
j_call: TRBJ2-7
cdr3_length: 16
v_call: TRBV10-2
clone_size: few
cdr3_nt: TGCGCCAGCAGTGTGAGAGACCCCCGAGCCTTCTACGAGCAGTACTTC
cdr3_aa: CASSVRDPRAFYEQYF

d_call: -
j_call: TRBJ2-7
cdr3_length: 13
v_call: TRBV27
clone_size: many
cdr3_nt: TGTGCCAGCAGTTTTGACCCTTTCTACGAGCAGTACTTC
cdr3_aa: CASSFDPFYEQYF

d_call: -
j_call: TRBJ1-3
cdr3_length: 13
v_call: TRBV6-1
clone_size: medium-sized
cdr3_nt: TGTGCCAGCAGTGTGAGGTGGGGAAACACCATATATTTT
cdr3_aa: CASSVRWGNTIYF

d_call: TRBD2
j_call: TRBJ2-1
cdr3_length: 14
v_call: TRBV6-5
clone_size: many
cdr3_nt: TGTGCCAGCAGTTACGGCGGGAGGTACAATGAGCAGTTCTTC
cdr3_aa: CASSYGGRYNEQFF